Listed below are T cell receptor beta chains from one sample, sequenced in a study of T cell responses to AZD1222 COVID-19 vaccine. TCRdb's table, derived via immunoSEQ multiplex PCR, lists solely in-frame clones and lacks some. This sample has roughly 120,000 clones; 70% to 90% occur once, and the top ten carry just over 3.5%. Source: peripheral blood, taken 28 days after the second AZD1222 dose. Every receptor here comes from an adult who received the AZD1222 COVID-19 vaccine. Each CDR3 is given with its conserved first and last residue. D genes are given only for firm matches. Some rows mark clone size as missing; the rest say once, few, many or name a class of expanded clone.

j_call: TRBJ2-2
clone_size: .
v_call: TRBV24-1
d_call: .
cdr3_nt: TGTGCCACCAGTGTTACCCGGGACAACACCGGGGAGCTGTTTTTT
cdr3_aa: CATSVTRDNTGELFF

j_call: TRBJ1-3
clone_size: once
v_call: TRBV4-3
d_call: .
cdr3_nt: TGCGCCAGCAGCCAAGAATGGGGAAACACCATATATTTT
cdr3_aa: CASSQEWGNTIYF

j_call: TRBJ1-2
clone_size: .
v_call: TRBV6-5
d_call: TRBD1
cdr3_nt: TGTGCCACCGGTAACAGGGGGATCTATGGCTACACCTTC
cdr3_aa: CATGNRGIYGYTF

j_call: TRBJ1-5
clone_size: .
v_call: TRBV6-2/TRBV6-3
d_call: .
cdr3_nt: TGTGCCAGCAGTTACAACAAGGGGGTGAGTCAGCCCCAGCATTTT
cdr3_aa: CASSYNKGVSQPQHF

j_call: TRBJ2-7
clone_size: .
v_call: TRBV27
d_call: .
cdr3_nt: TGTGCCAGCAGGTTTAAGAGCGAGCAGTACTTC
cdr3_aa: CASRFKSEQYF

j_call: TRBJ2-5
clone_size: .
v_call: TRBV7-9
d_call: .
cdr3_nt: TGTGCCAGCAGCTTTTACCAGGGAGGTGAGACCCAGTACTTC
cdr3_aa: CASSFYQGGETQYF

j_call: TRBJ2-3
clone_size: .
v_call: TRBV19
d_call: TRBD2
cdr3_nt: TGTGCCAGTAGTAGGGGACTAGCGGGAGTATTT
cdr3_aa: CASSRGLAGVF

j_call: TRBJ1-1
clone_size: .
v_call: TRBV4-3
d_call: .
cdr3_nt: TGCGCCAGCAGCCCGGGACTGAACACTGAAGCTTTCTTT
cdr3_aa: CASSPGLNTEAFF

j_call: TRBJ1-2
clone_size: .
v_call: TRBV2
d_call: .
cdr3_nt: TGTGCCAGCAGGGACAGTGAAGCTAACTATGGCTACACCTTC
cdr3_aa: CASRDSEANYGYTF

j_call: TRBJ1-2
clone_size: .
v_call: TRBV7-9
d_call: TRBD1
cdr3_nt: TGTGCCAGCAGCCCTGGGACAGTCTATGGCTACACCTTC
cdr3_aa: CASSPGTVYGYTF

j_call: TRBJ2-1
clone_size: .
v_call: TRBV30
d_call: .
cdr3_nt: TGTGCCTGGACTCCGGAGGATGAGCAGTTCTTC
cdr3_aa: CAWTPEDEQFF

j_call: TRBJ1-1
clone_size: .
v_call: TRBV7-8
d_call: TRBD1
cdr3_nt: TGTGCCAGCAGTCAGACAGGGGTCACTGAAGCTTTCTTT
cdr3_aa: CASSQTGVTEAFF

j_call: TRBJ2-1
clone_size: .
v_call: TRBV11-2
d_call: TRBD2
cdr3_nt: TGTGCCAGCAGCTTAGCCCCACTAGCGGGAGGGTACAATGAGCAGTTCTTC
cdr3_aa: CASSLAPLAGGYNEQFF

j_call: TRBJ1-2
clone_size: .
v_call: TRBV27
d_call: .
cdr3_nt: TGTGCCAGCAGTAGGGGAGGTTACTATGGCTACACCTTC
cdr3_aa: CASSRGGYYGYTF

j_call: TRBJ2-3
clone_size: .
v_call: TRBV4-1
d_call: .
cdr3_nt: TGCGCCAGCAGTCGCGGGAGCACAGATACGCAGTATTTT
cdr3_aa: CASSRGSTDTQYF

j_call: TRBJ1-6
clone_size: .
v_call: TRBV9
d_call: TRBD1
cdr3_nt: TGTGCCAGCAGTCTGACATACACCGGGACAGCGACTGTCAATTCACCCCTCCACTTT
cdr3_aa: CASSLTYTGTATVNSPLHF

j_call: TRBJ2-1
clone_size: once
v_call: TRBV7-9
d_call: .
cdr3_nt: TGTGCCAGCAGCCAGCTTTCGGGGAGGGGGAGCTCCTACAATGAGCAGTTCTTC
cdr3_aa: CASSQLSGRGSSYNEQFF

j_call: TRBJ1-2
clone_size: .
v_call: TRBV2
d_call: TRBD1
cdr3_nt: TGTGCCAGCAGGATGACAGGGGGCGGCTACACCTTC
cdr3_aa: CASRMTGGGYTF

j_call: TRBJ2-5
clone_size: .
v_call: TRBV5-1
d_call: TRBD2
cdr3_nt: TGCGCCAGCAGCATCCCAGCGGGGGTGGAAGGAGAGACCCAGTACTTC
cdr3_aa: CASSIPAGVEGETQYF